Listed here are 21 T cell receptor beta chains from one sample, sequenced in a study of read filtering for tumor transcriptome and immune sequencing. Molecular barcoded adaptors covering alpha/delta and beta/gamma chains were used on roughly 400 ng RNA. TCRdb re-derived calls from the reads in MiXCR, one entry per CDR3 protein. The table lists more than 45,000 distinct CDR3 sequences, approximately 18% of them singletons. Sequenced material: a population of CD138-negative cells sorted from bone marrow. Receptors originate from a donor aged 40 or over with multiple myeloma.

This clonotype was seen ten or more times. V and J are TRBV24-1 and TRBJ2-1; 13 bases fit TRBD2. CDR1 KGHDR and CDR2 SFDVKD come from the germline V gene. The CDR3 is 16 residues long. The trim removed 3 bases at V and 7 bases at J, leaving 5 bases unmatched. The CDR3 region is CATSDLRTSGSNEQFF. CDR3 bases: TGTGCCACCAGTGATCTTCGGACTAGCGGGAGTAATGAGCAGTTCTTC.

This clonotype was recorded at least ten times. The J gene is TRBJ2-3, the V gene TRBV27; D perhaps matches TRBD1 (6 bases). Per germline, CDR1 MNHEY and CDR2 SMNVEV (reference sequence). The V end was cut by 8 bases, the J end by 3 bases, with 18 bases between. This CDR3 has 15 amino acids. CDR3 bases: TGTGCCAGCCGACCCACAGGGACCAGGACAGATACGCAGTATTTT. Translated: CASRPTGTRTDTQYF.

This clonotype was recorded many times. The CDR3 protein is CASSFSGDTGELFF. The DNA for the CDR3 is TGTGCCAGCAGCTTCTCAGGGGACACCGGGGAGCTGTTTTTT. The chain uses TRBV7-8 and TRBJ2-2; a weak D match, TRBD1 (6 bases). The V gene lost 3 bases and the J gene lost 3 bases, with 8 bases spanning the gap. This CDR3 is built from 14 residues. Germline values: CDR1 SGHVS, CDR2 FQNEAQ.

This clonotype was seen repeatedly, ten times or more. The CDR3 nucleotides are TGCAGTGCTAGGGGACAGCTGAACACTGAAGCTTTCTTT. Translating gives CSARGQLNTEAFF. This chain joins TRBV20-1 and TRBJ1-1, with TRBD1 matching 7 bases. This CDR3 is built from 13 residues. Trimming cost V 3 bases and J 0 bases; bases outside gene matches: 1. Germline CDR1 and CDR2: DFQATT and SNEGSKA (reference sequence).

This clonotype was detected a few times. A much larger clone differs by one base, so this may be a read error. This chain connects TRBV2 to TRBJ2-5; no reliable D call. Looked up from germline, CDR1 is SNHLY and CDR2 is FYNNEI. The CDR3 runs to 14 residues. The V end lost 8 bases, the J end lost 2 bases, and 15 bases lay between the germline ends. The CDR3 nucleotides are TGTGCCAGCGGTGTAGGTCGAGGACAAGAGACCCAGTACTTC. Amino acid sequence: CASGVGRGQETQYF. The complete variable domain, with remaining parts taken from reference TRBV2 and TRBJ2-5, reads EPEVTQTPSHQVTQMGQEVILRCVPISNHLYFYWYRQILGQKVEFLVSFYNNEISEKSEIFDDQFSVERPDGSNFTLKIRSTKLEDSAMYFCASGVGRGQETQYFGPGTRLLVL.

In this sample, this clonotype turned up many times. This chain uses TRBV6-2 or TRBV6-3 with TRBJ2-1; no reliable D call. The CDR3 contains 11 residues. Germline lookup yields CDR1 MNHEY and CDR2 SVGEGT. The V end was cut by 4 bases, the J end by 9 bases, with 7 bases between. The CDR3 nucleotides read TGTGCCAGCAGTTTCAAAATTGAGCAGTTCTTC. It translates to CASSFKIEQFF.

This clonotype has only a few counts. This rearrangement joins TRBV19 to TRBJ1-5; D remains ambiguous. This CDR3 comprises 13 residues. V lost 5 bases to trimming and J lost 4 bases, with 9 bases between them. CDR1 is LNHDA and CDR2 is SQIVND in the germline V gene (reference sequence). DNA for the CDR3: TGTGCCAGTAGTTTCGGCCGGAATCAGCCCCAGCATTTT. As protein: CASSFGRNQPQHF.

This clonotype was seen ten or more times. The genes are TRBV3-1 and TRBJ2-7; TRBD2 matches 7 bases. The junction had 0 bases not matched to a gene; V was cut back by 4 bases and J by 0 bases. The CDR3 covers 13 residues. Germline V gene sequence: CDR1 LGHDT, CDR2 YNNKEL (reference sequence). CDR3 in amino acids: CASSRGGSYEQYF. In DNA form, the CDR3 reads TGTGCCAGCAGCCGCGGGGGCTCCTACGAGCAGTACTTC.

The chain employs TRBV5-1 and TRBJ1-4, with D tentatively TRBD1 (5 bases). This CDR3 is built from 15 residues. V lost 6 bases and J lost 0, with 12 bases in between. Germline CDR1 reads SGHRS; CDR2 reads YFSETQ. The CDR3 loop is CASTGDGATNEKLFF. CDR3 coding DNA: TGCGCCAGCACGGGGGACGGAGCAACTAATGAAAAACTGTTTTTT.

This clonotype was counted at least ten times. The chain is built from TRBV4-3 and TRBJ2-1; no reliable D call. The germline gives CDR1 LGHNA, CDR2 YSLEER. The length of the CDR3 is 16 residues. The germline V and J ends were trimmed by 4 bases and 2 bases, with 15 bases remaining between them. DNA of the CDR3: TGCGCCAGCAGCCCCGCGACGAGTTACCCCTACAATGAGCAGTTCTTC. Translating it yields CASSPATSYPYNEQFF.

Points on this clonotype: With a much larger clone just one base away, this may be a read error. This chain joins TRBV12-3 or TRBV12-4 and TRBJ2-7, with D possibly TRBD1 on 6 matching bases. CDR3 length: 13 residues. CDR3 nucleotides: TGTGTCAGCAGTCTCCCGGACAGCTACGAGCAGTACTTC. Its translation: CVSSLPDSYEQYF.

This clonotype appeared a few times. The chain links TRBV7-2 to TRBJ2-3; D tentatively fits TRBD1 or TRBD2 (5 bases each). Trimming took 5 bases from V and 6 from J, leaving 18 bases between them. The CDR3 runs 15 residues. Per germline, CDR1 SGHTA and CDR2 FQGNSA. The CDR3: CASSPLGDRGDTQYF. For the CDR3, the DNA is TGTGCCAGCAGCCCACTCGGGGACCGGGGCGATACGCAGTATTTT.

This clonotype was found many times. The V gene is TRBV12-3 or TRBV12-4, the J gene TRBJ2-1; unclear D gene. The CDR3 length is 12 residues. V was trimmed by 1 base and J by 4 bases, leaving 2 bases between them. CDR3 in DNA: TGTGCCAGCAGTTTAGTATACAATGAGCAGTTCTTC. Its protein product is CASSLVYNEQFF.

Many counts were recorded for this clonotype. V is TRBV7-3 and J is TRBJ2-3; possibly TRBD2 for D (5 bases). V was pared by 3 bases and J by 7 bases, with 17 bases between. The CDR3 length is 15 residues. The germline V gene has CDR1 SGHTA and CDR2 FQGTGA. CDR3 in DNA: TGTGCCAGCAGCTTGGACCTAGCCGGAGGAAATACGCAGTATTTT. Its protein is CASSLDLAGGNTQYF.

This clonotype occurred many times. V and J are TRBV6-6 and TRBJ2-1; possibly TRBD2 for D (6 bases). CDR1 and CDR2 from the germline V gene are MNHNY and SVGAGI (reference sequence). CDR3 length: 15 residues. Written as DNA, the CDR3 is TGTGCTAGCGGCAGGGAGCGGAACTCCTACAATGAGCAGTTCTTC. As protein: CASGRERNSYNEQFF.

Worth noting for this clonotype: A single base separates this from a much larger clone, so it may be a read error. This chain links TRBV20-1 with TRBJ2-5; possible D gene TRBD1, 5 bases. The CDR3 extends over 10 amino acids. Germline CDR1 reads DFQATT; CDR2 reads SNEGSKA (reference sequence). Trimming stripped 5 bases from V and 9 bases from J, with 10 bases between. DNA of the CDR3: TGCAGTGCTCCCAAAGGGGCCCAGTACTTC. Its protein is CSAPKGAQYF.

In this sample, this clonotype turned up a few times. This chain connects TRBV10-1 to TRBJ2-2, with D perhaps matching TRBD1 (5 bases). CDR1 is WNHNN and CDR2 is SYGVQD in the germline V gene (reference sequence). V lost 7 bases, J lost 10 bases, and 16 bases lay in between. This CDR3 spans 13 amino acids. The CDR3 DNA is TGCGCCAGCAAAAATTCAGGGTCCGAGGAGCTGTTTTTT. It is translated as CASKNSGSEELFF.

For this clonotype: A much bigger clone sits one base away, suggesting this may be a read error. The V and J genes are TRBV6-2 or TRBV6-3 and TRBJ2-7; no firm D call. V was pared by 7 bases and J by 6 bases, with 13 bases between. The germline gives CDR1 MNHEY, CDR2 SVGEGT. The CDR3 is made up of 12 amino acids. The CDR3 DNA follows: TGTGCCAGCAATTCGAGAGCTTTCGAGCAGTACTTC. The encoded protein is CASNSRAFEQYF.

This clonotype was counted ten times or more. V and J are TRBV29-1 and TRBJ1-1; tentatively, D is TRBD1 (5 bases). Deletions cut 4 bases from V and 3 bases from J, with 9 bases between. This CDR3 is 12 amino acids long. Per germline, CDR1 SQVTM and CDR2 ANQGSEA. The CDR3 region is CSVVRGDTEAFF. CDR3 bases: TGCAGCGTTGTCCGGGGCGACACTGAAGCTTTCTTT.

This clonotype has just a few counts. The chain combines TRBV6-2 or TRBV6-3 with TRBJ1-5; D gene uncertain. Looked up from germline, CDR1 is MNHEY and CDR2 is SVGEGT. The length of the CDR3 is 13 residues. Trimming left V 2 bases short and J 2 bases short, with 4 bases between. The CDR3 bases are TGTGCCAGCAGTTACCGTCGCAATCAGCCCCAGCATTTT. This gives the protein CASSYRRNQPQHF.

In this sample, this clonotype is medium-sized. As DNA, the CDR3 is TGTGCCAGCAGTCCGGGACAGGGGGCGCGAGAGCAGTTCTTC. Amino acids: CASSPGQGAREQFF. V usage is TRBV12-3 or TRBV12-4 and J usage is TRBJ2-1, with 12 positions matching TRBD1. The CDR3 contains 14 residues. Trimming removed 5 bases from V and 10 bases from J; junction bases left unmatched: 6.